What follows are 22 T cell receptor beta chains derived from one specimen sequenced in a study of CXCR3-negative and CXCR3-positive naive CD8 T cells. Study results and limitations: The TRB CDR3s that CXCR3-positive naive cells carried were more hydrophobic than those of CXCR3-negative naive cells.

For these receptors, no antigen is known. Through 5' RACE with UMI labels, the TRB cDNA libraries were prepared. TCRdb reprocessed the 5' RACE reads and keeps a single row for each CDR3 protein, giving no DNA. The sample table includes tens of thousands of distinct CDR3 sequences. Sequenced sample: naive CXCR3+ CD8+ T cells from blood. The subset is: CD45RO-CCR7+CD27+CD95- naive CD8+ T cells expressing CXCR3 (TNR3+). Source of these receptors: a human donor in good health. Some clones in this sample may be carry-over from other donors' samples.

The CDR3 sequence is CASSPHRGSYEQYF. The chain combines TRBV28 with TRBJ2-7. CDR3 size: 14 residues. Germline loops: CDR1 MDHEN, CDR2 SYDVKM.

V gene TRBV28 combines with J gene TRBJ2-2. The CDR3 covers 13 residues. CDR1 and CDR2 (germline): MDHEN, SYDVKM. The CDR3 reads CASSLIETGELFF.

This chain links TRBV27 with TRBJ1-2; TCRdb names TRBD1, which stays unverified in the absence of DNA. This CDR3 has 13 residues. CDR1 MNHEY and CDR2 SMNVEV come from the germline V gene (reference sequence). The CDR3 loop reads CASSPSGVNGYTF.

The chain employs TRBV7-8 and TRBJ2-5; TCRdb picks TRBD1, but there is no DNA to check that call. The CDR3 spans 14 residues. The V gene's germline CDR1 is SGHVS and CDR2 FQNEAQ. CDR3 amino acids: CASSVPGGKETQYF.

The chain joins TRBV4-3 to TRBJ2-7; TCRdb selects TRBD1, and the lack of DNA leaves this call unchecked. The CDR3 consists of 13 residues. Germline CDR1 is LGHNA and CDR2 is YSLEER. CDR3 residues: CASSQGTGNEQYF.

The chain links TRBV6-6 to TRBJ2-1; TCRdb gives TRBD2 as the D gene, but with no DNA this cannot be confirmed. Germline lookup yields CDR1 MNHNY and CDR2 SVGAGI (reference sequence). The CDR3 sequence is 14 residues long. CDR3 protein: CASSYSPTGNEQFF.

The chain is built from TRBV21-1 and TRBJ2-2. TRBV21-1 is described as a pseudogene. This CDR3 spans 13 amino acids. The CDR3 sequence is CASSTYSPGELFF.

The gene calls are TRBV29-1 and TRBJ2-2. Germline values: CDR1 SQVTM, CDR2 ANQGSEA. The CDR3 covers 13 residues. CDR3 protein: CSVELGNTGELFF.

V usage is TRBV7-2 and J usage is TRBJ2-7; with no DNA, the TCRdb D assignment of TRBD1 cannot be verified. The CDR3 is 12 residues long. CDR1 is SGHTA, CDR2 FQGNSA, per germline. CDR3 region: CASSTIGGEQYF.

The genes are TRBV11-2 and TRBJ2-2. This CDR3 comprises 13 residues. Germline V CDR1 and CDR2: SGHAT, FQNNGV. The CDR3 reads CASSAPYTGELFF.

This rearrangement joins TRBV29-1 to TRBJ1-1; TCRdb calls TRBD1, which cannot be checked without DNA. The germline CDR1 and CDR2 sequences are SQVTM and ANQGSEA. The CDR3 is 14 residues long. CDR3 sequence: CSVASDRGGTEAFF.

The gene calls are TRBV28 and TRBJ2-1; lacking DNA, the TRBD2 call made by TCRdb goes unchecked. The CDR3 extends over 16 amino acids. CDR1 and CDR2 from the germline V gene are MDHEN and SYDVKM. Here the CDR3 reads CASSFRGLAIYNEQFF.

The rearrangement uses TRBV29-1 and TRBJ2-1; absent DNA, TCRdb's TRBD1 call cannot be checked. In germline, CDR1 is SQVTM, CDR2 ANQGSEA. There are 16 residues in the CDR3. CDR3 amino acids: CSVEVVRKTGDNEQFF.

The V call is TRBV28, the J call TRBJ1-1. Germline CDR1 is MDHEN and CDR2 is SYDVKM. CDR3 size: 13 residues. CDR3 amino acids: CASSLLVNTEAFF.

The gene calls are TRBV6-6 and TRBJ2-1; TCRdb selects TRBD2, and the lack of DNA leaves this call unchecked. The CDR3 consists of 15 residues. CDR1 is MNHNY and CDR2 is SVGAGI in the germline V gene (reference sequence). The CDR3 spells CASSYSMEGSNEQFF.

This chain joins TRBV12-3 or TRBV12-4 and TRBJ2-7; TCRdb selects TRBD1, and the lack of DNA leaves this call unchecked. The CDR3 totals 14 residues. The CDR3 loop is CASSPTGRGYEQYF.

The rearrangement uses TRBV28 and TRBJ2-3; TCRdb selects TRBD2, and the lack of DNA leaves this call unchecked. CDR1 and CDR2 from the germline V gene are MDHEN and SYDVKM. The CDR3 covers 13 residues. The CDR3 loop reads CATKGLGTDTQYF.

This chain joins TRBV28 and TRBJ2-7; TCRdb calls TRBD2, which cannot be checked without DNA. Looked up from germline, CDR1 is MDHEN and CDR2 is SYDVKM. This CDR3 is 15 amino acids long. Here the CDR3 reads CASSFSGSIPLEQYF.

V usage is TRBV15 and J usage is TRBJ2-3. Germline loops: CDR1 LNHNV, CDR2 YYDKDF (reference sequence). The CDR3 length is 13 residues. This chain's CDR3 is CATSRDSTDTQYF.

The chain has TRBV28 and TRBJ2-7; TCRdb returns TRBD1, unconfirmable since there is no DNA. The CDR3 extends over 15 amino acids. Germline lookup yields CDR1 MDHEN and CDR2 SYDVKM. The CDR3 region is CASSLFRDTNYEQYF.

This rearrangement joins TRBV15 to TRBJ2-7; TCRdb's D call, TRBD1, is unchecked because there is no DNA. The CDR3 covers 16 residues. Germline V gene data show CDR1 as LNHNV and CDR2 as YYDKDF (reference sequence). CDR3 loop: CATSIPSGPGPYEQYF.

The chain employs TRBV6-5 and TRBJ2-1; TCRdb's D gene call, TRBD2, goes unchecked for lack of DNA. There are 15 residues in the CDR3. Germline CDR1 reads MNHEY; CDR2 reads SVGAGI. This CDR3 reads CASSSGTSSYNEQFF.